One and the same sample provided the 21 T cell receptor beta chains below, sequenced in a study of blood T cell repertoires in COVID-19. Sequencing used immunoSEQ multiplex PCR; TCRdb keeps in-frame clones, though not all of them. The sample lists around 75,000 clones, about 84% occurring once. Sequenced input: peripheral blood. The receptors originated from a man aged 45-60 years with COVID-19, enrolled during active disease.

The V gene is TRBV13, the J gene TRBJ1-2, with D maybe TRBD1 (5 bases). Trimming took off 2 bases at V and 3 bases at J, with 13 bases between the two ends. The CDR3 is made up of 15 amino acids. Germline lookup yields CDR1 PRHDT and CDR2 FYEKMQ (reference sequence). In nucleotides, the CDR3 is TGTGCCAGCAGCTTATTCGGGGGTGCCGACTATGGCTACACCTTC. This gives the protein CASSLFGGADYGYTF.

This rearrangement joins TRBV6-1 to TRBJ2-6, with a weak D call TRBD2 (6 bases). Trimming removed 3 bases at V and 1 base at J, with 10 bases between. This CDR3 spans 16 amino acids. Germline V gene data show CDR1 as MNHNS and CDR2 as SASEGT. Here the CDR3 reads CASSDESGSGANVLTF. CDR3 nucleotide sequence: TGTGCCAGCAGTGACGAAAGCGGGTCTGGGGCCAACGTCCTGACTTTC.

The chain is built from TRBV7-7 and TRBJ2-2; TRBD1 is a possible D gene (5 bases). The germline CDR1 and CDR2 sequences are SSHAT and FNYEAQ (reference sequence). The CDR3 has 15 amino acids. The V end lost 5 bases, the J end lost 5 bases, and 15 bases lay between the germline ends. The CDR3 spells CASSPTGAGTGELFF. The CDR3 DNA is TGTGCCAGCAGCCCGACCGGTGCAGGGACCGGGGAGCTGTTTTTT.

This chain links TRBV4-3 with TRBJ2-7; TRBD2 agrees at 8 bases. CDR1 and CDR2 from the germline V gene are LGHNA and YSLEER. V lost 0 bases and J lost 0; bases outside the gene matches: 10. This CDR3 comprises 18 residues. In DNA, the CDR3 is TGCGCCAGCAGCCAAGATACGGTCGGCGGGGGGCCCTCCTACGAGCAGTACTTC. Encoded protein: CASSQDTVGGGPSYEQYF.

The V gene is TRBV5-1, the J gene TRBJ1-2; TRBD1 aligns across 7 bases. The length of the CDR3 is 15 residues. Germline CDR1 and CDR2: SGHRS and YFSETQ. The J segment lost 3 bases and the V segment lost 0 bases, leaving 5 bases of the junction unmatched. The CDR3 region is CASSLGQGLDYGYTF. The CDR3 DNA sequence: TGCGCCAGCAGCTTGGGACAGGGCCTTGACTATGGCTACACCTTC.

The chain joins TRBV3-1 (or the pseudogene TRBV3-2) to TRBJ1-2; maybe TRBD1 (5 bases). Per germline, CDR1 LGHDT and CDR2 YNNKEL (reference sequence). V shed 0 bases and J shed 4 bases, with 12 bases lying between them. CDR3 length: 15 amino acids. The CDR3 reads CASSQDLTGPYGYTF. The CDR3 DNA is TGTGCCAGCAGCCAAGATCTTACAGGTCCCTATGGCTACACCTTC.

CDR3 protein: CASSLGGVGDTQYF. The CDR3 DNA sequence: TGTGCCAGCAGCTTAGGAGGGGTGGGCGATACGCAGTATTTT. The genes are TRBV7-3 and TRBJ2-3, with TRBD2 as a possible D gene (6 bases). The germline V and J ends were trimmed by 2 bases and 6 bases, with 12 bases remaining between them. Germline V lookup: CDR1 SGHTA, CDR2 FQGTGA. The CDR3 totals 14 residues.

J is TRBJ2-7 and V is TRBV19; a possible D gene is TRBD1 (6 bases). Trimming shortened V by 3 bases and J by 3 bases, and 12 bases separated the two germline ends. Germline CDR1 reads LNHDA; CDR2 reads SQIVND (reference sequence). The length of the CDR3 is 14 residues. The CDR3 DNA reads as TGTGCCAGTAGTATCCAGACAGGTAACTACGAGCAGTACTTC. Its translation is CASSIQTGNYEQYF.

This chain connects TRBV2 to TRBJ2-7, with a weak D call TRBD2 (7 bases). The germline gives CDR1 SNHLY, CDR2 FYNNEI. Between the trimmed V and J ends, which lost 5 bases and 6 bases, there was a span of 14 bases. The CDR3 covers 13 residues. The CDR3 coding sequence is TGTGCCAGCAGTACGGGGGGCTGGGGCGAGCAGTACTTC. The encoded protein is CASSTGGWGEQYF.

This clone was recorded once. The CDR3 DNA sequence: TGTGCCAGCAGTTTTGACGGAGCTGAAGCTTTCTTT. Its translation: CASSFDGAEAFF. The genes are TRBV12-3 or TRBV12-4 and TRBJ1-1; D is undetermined. V shed 3 bases and J shed 6 bases, with 8 bases lying between them. CDR3 length: 12 amino acids.

The chain carries TRBV6-6 and TRBJ2-7, with 8 bases fitting TRBD2. Trimming at V came to 8 bases and at J to 4 bases, leaving 7 bases not matched to a gene. Germline V gene lookup returns CDR1 MNHNY and CDR2 SVGAGI (reference sequence). The CDR3 covers 13 residues. CDR3 region: CASDHGGGYEQYF. In DNA, the CDR3 is TGTGCCAGCGATCACGGGGGGGGTTACGAGCAGTACTTC.

The chain combines TRBV7-2 with TRBJ2-1; D is perhaps TRBD2 (5 bases). CDR3 length: 16 amino acids. Germline V gene data show CDR1 as SGHTA and CDR2 as FQGNSA. V was shortened by 5 bases and J by 0 bases, with 14 bases between the two germline ends. The CDR3 is CASSPGLLSSYNEQFF. The CDR3 DNA follows: TGTGCCAGCAGCCCAGGACTTCTGAGCTCCTACAATGAGCAGTTCTTC.

As for this clone: The germline gene is not matched at one end of the junction; a read error may be the cause. V is TRBV24-1 and J is TRBJ2-2, with 10 bases lining up with TRBD1. Germline assignment: CDR1 KGHDR and CDR2 SFDVKD. The CDR3 contains 14 residues. CDR3 residues: CATSGTGVTGELFF. DNA for the CDR3: TGTGCCACTAGTGGGACAGGGGTCACCGGGGAGCTGTTTTTT.

The chain is built from TRBV29-1 and TRBJ2-5; tentatively, D is TRBD2 (6 bases). Germline loops: CDR1 SQVTM, CDR2 ANQGSEA. The length of the CDR3 is 14 residues. V lost 1 base and J 2 bases, leaving 11 bases between the germline ends. CDR3 amino acids: CSVEVGTSQETQYF. CDR3 sequence (DNA): TGCAGCGTTGAAGTGGGGACTTCGCAAGAGACCCAGTACTTC.

The chain recombines TRBV12-3 or TRBV12-4 with TRBJ1-2; 9 bases match TRBD1. The CDR3 covers 13 residues. The ends lost 6 bases at V and 8 bases at J; junction bases unmatched: 7. CDR3 in DNA: TGTGCCAGCAGCATTGGGGACAGGGTGGGCTACACCTTC. Translation gives CASSIGDRVGYTF.

The chain combines TRBV24-1 with TRBJ1-5; TRBD1 agrees at 8 bases. This CDR3 has 16 residues. J lost 6 bases, V lost 1 base, and 7 bases had no gene match. Germline loops: CDR1 KGHDR, CDR2 SFDVKD. In DNA form, the CDR3 reads TGTGCCACCAGTGATTTCGGGGCAGGGGGCACTCAGCCCCAGCATTTT. Its protein product is CATSDFGAGGTQPQHF.

This clone has only a few counts. The V call is TRBV19, the J call TRBJ2-7; D is perhaps TRBD1 (6 bases). The V end was cut by 7 bases, the J end by 3 bases, with 16 bases between. The length of the CDR3 is 14 residues. Germline CDR1 and CDR2: LNHDA and SQIVND (reference sequence). The CDR3 is CASKGQSDFYEQYF. In nucleotides, the CDR3 is TGTGCCAGTAAAGGACAGTCCGACTTCTACGAGCAGTACTTC.

The chain is built from TRBV6-5 and TRBJ1-4; TRBD1 is a possible D gene (5 bases). The CDR3 is made up of 14 amino acids. Deletions cut 6 bases from V and 2 bases from J, with 10 bases between. Germline V CDR1 and CDR2: MNHEY, SVGAGI. CDR3 region: CASSRDLTNEKLFF. For the CDR3, the DNA is TGTGCCAGCAGCCGGGACTTGACTAATGAAAAACTGTTTTTT.

The CDR3 protein is CASSQDGTGPDTQYF. The CDR3 DNA sequence: TGTGCCAGCAGCCAAGACGGGACAGGGCCAGATACGCAGTATTTT. The gene calls are TRBV4-2 and TRBJ2-3; the match to TRBD1 covers 9 bases. Germline values: CDR1 LGHNA, CDR2 YNFKEQ. After removal of 0 bases from V and 4 bases from J, the junction contained 2 bases not matched to a gene. CDR3 length equals 15 residues.

This clone was found once. One end of the junction is discordant with germline, which a read error may explain. The chain is built from TRBV6-1 and TRBJ1-2; D gene ambiguous. CDR3 length: 13 amino acids. CDR1 MNHNS and CDR2 SASEGT come from the germline V gene. The CDR3 reads CASRESSTYGYTF. In nucleotides, the CDR3 is TGTGCCAGCCGTGAATCCAGTACCTATGGCTACACCTTC.

The chain has TRBV6-5 and TRBJ1-2; a weak D match, TRBD1 (5 bases). V dropped 5 bases and J dropped 10 bases, with 23 bases sitting between them. The CDR3 contains 15 residues. Germline assignment: CDR1 MNHEY and CDR2 SVGAGI. Written as DNA, the CDR3 is TGTGCCAGCAGTCCCGTTGGTATCCGGGGCGGGGACTACACCTTC. Its translation: CASSPVGIRGGDYTF.